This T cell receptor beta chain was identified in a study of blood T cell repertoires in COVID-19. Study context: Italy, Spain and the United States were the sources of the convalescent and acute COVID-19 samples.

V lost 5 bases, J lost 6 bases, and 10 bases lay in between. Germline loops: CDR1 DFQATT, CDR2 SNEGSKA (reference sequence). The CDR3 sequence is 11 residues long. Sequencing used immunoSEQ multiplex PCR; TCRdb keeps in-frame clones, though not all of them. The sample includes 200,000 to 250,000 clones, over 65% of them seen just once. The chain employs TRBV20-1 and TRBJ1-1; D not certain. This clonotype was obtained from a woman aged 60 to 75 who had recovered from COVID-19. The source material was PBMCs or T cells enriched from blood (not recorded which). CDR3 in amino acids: CSAPSLAEAFF. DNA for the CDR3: TGCAGTGCTCCCTCCCTCGCTGAAGCTTTCTTT.